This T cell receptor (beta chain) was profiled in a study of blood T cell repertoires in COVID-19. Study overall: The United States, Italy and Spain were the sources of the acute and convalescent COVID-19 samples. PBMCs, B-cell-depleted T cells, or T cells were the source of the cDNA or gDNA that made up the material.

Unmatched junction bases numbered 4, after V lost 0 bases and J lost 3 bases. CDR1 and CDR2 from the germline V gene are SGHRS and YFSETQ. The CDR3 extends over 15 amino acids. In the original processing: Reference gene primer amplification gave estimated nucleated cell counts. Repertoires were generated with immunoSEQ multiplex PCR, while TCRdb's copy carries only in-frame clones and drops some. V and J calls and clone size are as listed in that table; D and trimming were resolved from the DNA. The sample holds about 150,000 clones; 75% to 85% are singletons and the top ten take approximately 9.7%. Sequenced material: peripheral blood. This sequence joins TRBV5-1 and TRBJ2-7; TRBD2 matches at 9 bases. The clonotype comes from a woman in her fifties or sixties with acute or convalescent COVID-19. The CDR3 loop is CASSLGGSGSYEQYF. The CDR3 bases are TGCGCCAGCAGCTTGGGGGGTAGCGGGAGCTACGAGCAGTACTTC. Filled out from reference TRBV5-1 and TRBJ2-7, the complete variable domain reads KAGVTQTPRYLIKTRGQQVTLSCSPISGHRSVSWYQQTPGQGLQFLFEYFSETQRNKGNFPGRFSGRQFSNSRSEMNVSTLELGDSALYLCASSLGGSGSYEQYFGPGTRLTVT.